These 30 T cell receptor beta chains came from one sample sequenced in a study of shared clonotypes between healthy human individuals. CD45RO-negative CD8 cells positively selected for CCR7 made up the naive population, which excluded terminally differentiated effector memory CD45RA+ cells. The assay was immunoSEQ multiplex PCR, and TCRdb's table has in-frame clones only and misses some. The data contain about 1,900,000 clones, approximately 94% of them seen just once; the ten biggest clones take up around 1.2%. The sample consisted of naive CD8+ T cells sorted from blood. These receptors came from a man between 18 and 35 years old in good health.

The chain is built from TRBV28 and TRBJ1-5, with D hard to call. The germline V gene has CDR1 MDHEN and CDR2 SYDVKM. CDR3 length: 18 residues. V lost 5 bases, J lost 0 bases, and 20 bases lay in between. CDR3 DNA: TGTGCCAGCAGTATTCCCCCTTCGGCAGTATATAGCAATCAGCCCCAGCATTTT. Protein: CASSIPPSAVYSNQPQHF.

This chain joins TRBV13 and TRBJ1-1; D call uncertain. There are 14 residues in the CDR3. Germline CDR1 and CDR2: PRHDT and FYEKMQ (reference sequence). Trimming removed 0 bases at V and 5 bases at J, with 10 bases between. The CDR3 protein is CASSLGGAGTEAFF. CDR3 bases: TGTGCCAGCAGCTTAGGGGGCGCGGGGACTGAAGCTTTCTTT.

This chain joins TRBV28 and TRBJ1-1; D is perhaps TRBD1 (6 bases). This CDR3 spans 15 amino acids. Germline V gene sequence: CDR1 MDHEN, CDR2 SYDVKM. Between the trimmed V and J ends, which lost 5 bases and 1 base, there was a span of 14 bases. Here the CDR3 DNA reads TGTGCCAGCAGTCCTCCGGACAGACCGAACACTGAAGCTTTCTTT. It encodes CASSPPDRPNTEAFF. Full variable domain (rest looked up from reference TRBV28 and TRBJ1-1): DVKVTQSSRYLVKRTGEKVFLECVQDMDHENMFWYRQDPGLGLRLIYFSYDVKMKEKGDIPEGYSVSREKKERFSLILESASTNQTSMYLCASSPPDRPNTEAFFGQGTRLTVV.

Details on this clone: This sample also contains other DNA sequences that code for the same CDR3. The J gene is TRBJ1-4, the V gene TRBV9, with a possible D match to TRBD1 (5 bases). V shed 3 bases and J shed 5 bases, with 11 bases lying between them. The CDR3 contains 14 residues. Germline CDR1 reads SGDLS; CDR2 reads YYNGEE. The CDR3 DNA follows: TGTGCCAGCAGCGCCGGGACGGTAAATGAAAAACTGTTTTTT. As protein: CASSAGTVNEKLFF.

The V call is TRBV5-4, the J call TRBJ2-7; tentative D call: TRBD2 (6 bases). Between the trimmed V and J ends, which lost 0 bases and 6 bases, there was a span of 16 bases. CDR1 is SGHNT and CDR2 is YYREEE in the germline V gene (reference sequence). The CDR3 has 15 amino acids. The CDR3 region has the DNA TGTGCCAGCAGCTTGGTCAGGACTAACGGCTTCGAGCAGTACTTC. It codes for CASSLVRTNGFEQYF.

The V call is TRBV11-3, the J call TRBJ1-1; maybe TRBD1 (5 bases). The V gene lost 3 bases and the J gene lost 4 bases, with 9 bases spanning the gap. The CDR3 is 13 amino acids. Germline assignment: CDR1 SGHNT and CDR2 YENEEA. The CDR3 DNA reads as TGTGCCAGCAGCTTTGAGGGGACCACTGAAGCTTTCTTT. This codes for CASSFEGTTEAFF.

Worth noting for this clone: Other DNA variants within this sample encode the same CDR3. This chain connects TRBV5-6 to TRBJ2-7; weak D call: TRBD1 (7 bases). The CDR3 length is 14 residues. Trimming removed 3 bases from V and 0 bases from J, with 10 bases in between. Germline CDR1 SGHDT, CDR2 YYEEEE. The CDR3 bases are TGTGCCAGCAGCTGGGGGGACAGCTCCTACGAGCAGTACTTC. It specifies CASSWGDSSYEQYF.

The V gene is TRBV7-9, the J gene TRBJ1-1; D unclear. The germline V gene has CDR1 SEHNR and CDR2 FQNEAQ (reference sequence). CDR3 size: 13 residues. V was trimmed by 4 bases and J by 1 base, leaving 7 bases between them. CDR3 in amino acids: CASSWNKNTEAFF. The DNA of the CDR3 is TGTGCCAGCAGCTGGAACAAGAACACTGAAGCTTTCTTT.

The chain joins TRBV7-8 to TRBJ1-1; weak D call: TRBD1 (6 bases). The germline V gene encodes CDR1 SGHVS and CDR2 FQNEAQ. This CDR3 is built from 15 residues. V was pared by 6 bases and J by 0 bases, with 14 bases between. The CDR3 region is CASRDLQGLNTEAFF. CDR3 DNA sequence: TGTGCCAGCAGGGATTTACAGGGTCTGAACACTGAAGCTTTCTTT. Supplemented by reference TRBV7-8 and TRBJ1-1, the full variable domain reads GAGVSQSPRYKVAKRGQDVALRCDPISGHVSLFWYQQALGQGPEFLTYFQNEAQLDKSGLPSDRFFAERPEGSVSTLKIQRTQQEDSAVYLCASRDLQGLNTEAFFGQGTRLTVV.

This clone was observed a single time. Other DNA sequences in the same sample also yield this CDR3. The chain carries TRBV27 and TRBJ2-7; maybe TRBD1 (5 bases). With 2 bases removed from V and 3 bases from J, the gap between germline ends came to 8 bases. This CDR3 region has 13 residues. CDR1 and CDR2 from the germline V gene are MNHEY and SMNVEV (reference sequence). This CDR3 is CASSLQGHYEQYF. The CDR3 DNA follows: TGTGCCAGCAGTTTACAGGGCCACTACGAGCAGTACTTC.

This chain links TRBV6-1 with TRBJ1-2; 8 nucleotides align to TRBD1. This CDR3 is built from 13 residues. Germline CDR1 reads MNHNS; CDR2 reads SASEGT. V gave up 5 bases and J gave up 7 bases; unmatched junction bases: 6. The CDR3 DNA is TGTGCCAGCAGTTCTCAGGGGGCGGCTGGCTACACCTTC. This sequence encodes CASSSQGAAGYTF.

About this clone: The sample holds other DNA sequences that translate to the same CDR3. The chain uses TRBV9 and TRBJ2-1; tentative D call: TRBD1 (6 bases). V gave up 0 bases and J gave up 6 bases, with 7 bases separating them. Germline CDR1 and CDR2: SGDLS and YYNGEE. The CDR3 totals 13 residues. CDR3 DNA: TGTGCCAGCAGCGTAGGCAGGGGCAATGAGCAGTTCTTC. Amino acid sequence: CASSVGRGNEQFF.

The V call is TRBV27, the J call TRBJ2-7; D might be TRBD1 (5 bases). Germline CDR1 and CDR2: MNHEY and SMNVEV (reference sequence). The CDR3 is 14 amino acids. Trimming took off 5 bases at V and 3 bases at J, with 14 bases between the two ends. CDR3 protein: CASSVDSEFYEQYF. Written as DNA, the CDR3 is TGTGCCAGCAGTGTCGACAGCGAATTCTACGAGCAGTACTTC.

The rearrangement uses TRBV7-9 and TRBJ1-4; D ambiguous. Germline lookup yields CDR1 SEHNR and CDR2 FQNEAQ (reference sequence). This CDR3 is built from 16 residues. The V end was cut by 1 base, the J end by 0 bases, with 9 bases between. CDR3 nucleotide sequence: TGTGCCAGCAGCTTAGGTACGGAAGCAACTAATGAAAAACTGTTTTTT. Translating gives CASSLGTEATNEKLFF. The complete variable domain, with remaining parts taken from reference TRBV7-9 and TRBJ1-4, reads DTGVSQNPRHKITKRGQNVTFRCDPISEHNRLYWYRQTLGQGPEFLTYFQNEAQLEKSRLLSDRFSAERPKGSFSTLEIQRTEQGDSAMYLCASSLGTEATNEKLFFGSGTQLSVL.

The CDR3 protein is CASSVQGNGYTF. CDR3 coding DNA: TGTGCCAGCAGCGTCCAGGGGAACGGCTACACCTTC. V is TRBV11-2 and J is TRBJ1-2; D is perhaps TRBD1 (6 bases). The germline V gene has CDR1 SGHAT and CDR2 FQNNGV. V was clipped by 5 bases and J by 8 bases, with 12 bases between them. CDR3 length: 12 amino acids.

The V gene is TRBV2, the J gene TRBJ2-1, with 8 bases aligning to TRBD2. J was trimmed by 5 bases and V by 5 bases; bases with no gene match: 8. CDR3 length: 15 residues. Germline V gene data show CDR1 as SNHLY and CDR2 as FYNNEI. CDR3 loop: CASSQLAEGDNEQFF. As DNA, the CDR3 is TGTGCCAGCAGTCAACTAGCGGAGGGGGACAATGAGCAGTTCTTC.

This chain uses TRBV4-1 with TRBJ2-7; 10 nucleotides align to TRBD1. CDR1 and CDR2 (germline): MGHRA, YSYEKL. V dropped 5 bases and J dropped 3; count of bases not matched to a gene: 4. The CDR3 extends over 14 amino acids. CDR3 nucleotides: TGCGCCAGCAGCGGGACAGGGGCGGGCTACGAGCAGTACTTC. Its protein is CASSGTGAGYEQYF.

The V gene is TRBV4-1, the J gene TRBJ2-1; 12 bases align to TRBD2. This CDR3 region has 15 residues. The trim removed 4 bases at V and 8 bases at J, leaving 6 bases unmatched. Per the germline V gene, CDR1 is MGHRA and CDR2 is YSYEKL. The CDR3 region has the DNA TGCGCCAGCAGCCGTCTAGCGGGAGGGTTCGATGAGCAGTTCTTC. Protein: CASSRLAGGFDEQFF.

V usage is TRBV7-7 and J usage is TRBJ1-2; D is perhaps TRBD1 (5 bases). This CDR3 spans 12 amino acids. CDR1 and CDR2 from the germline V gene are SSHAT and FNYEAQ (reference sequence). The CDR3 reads CAAGDRYYGYTF. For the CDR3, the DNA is TGTGCTGCGGGCGACAGATACTATGGCTACACCTTC.

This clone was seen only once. The DNA of the CDR3 is TGTGCCAGCAGTTTGGTGGGCGACTATGGCTACACCTTC. Protein sequence: CASSLVGDYGYTF. This chain uses TRBV6-5 with TRBJ1-2; D call uncertain. The length of the CDR3 is 13 residues. Per germline, CDR1 MNHEY and CDR2 SVGAGI. The V end was cut by 4 bases, the J end by 3 bases, with 9 bases between.

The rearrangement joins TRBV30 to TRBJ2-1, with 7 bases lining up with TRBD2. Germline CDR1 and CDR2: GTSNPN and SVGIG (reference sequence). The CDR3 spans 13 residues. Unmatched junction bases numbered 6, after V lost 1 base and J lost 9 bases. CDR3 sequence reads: CAWSGGSSFEQFF. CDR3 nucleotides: TGTGCCTGGAGTGGCGGGAGTTCGTTTGAGCAGTTCTTC.

CDR3 nucleotide sequence: TGCGCCAGCAGCCAAGATTCGGACAGGGGAGACTTGGCTGGGGCCAACGTCCTGACTTTC. Its protein is CASSQDSDRGDLAGANVLTF. The chain is built from TRBV4-1 and TRBJ2-6; the match to TRBD1 covers 9 bases. V gave up 0 bases and J gave up 2 bases; unmatched junction bases: 11. CDR1 and CDR2 (germline): MGHRA, YSYEKL. The length of the CDR3 is 20 residues.

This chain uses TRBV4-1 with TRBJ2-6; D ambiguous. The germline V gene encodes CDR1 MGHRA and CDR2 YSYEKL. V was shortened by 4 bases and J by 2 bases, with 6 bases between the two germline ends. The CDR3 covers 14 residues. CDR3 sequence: CASSLGAGANVLTF. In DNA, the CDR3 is TGCGCCAGCAGCCTTGGGGCTGGGGCCAACGTCCTGACTTTC.

CDR3 in amino acids: CASRPVGTSAYNEQFF. DNA for the CDR3: TGTGCCAGCAGACCAGTCGGGACTAGTGCCTACAATGAGCAGTTCTTC. V gene TRBV27 combines with J gene TRBJ2-1, with TRBD2 identical over 8 bases. The CDR3 consists of 16 residues. CDR1 is MNHEY and CDR2 is SMNVEV in the germline V gene (reference sequence). V shed 6 bases and J 2 bases; nucleotides not matched to a gene: 9.

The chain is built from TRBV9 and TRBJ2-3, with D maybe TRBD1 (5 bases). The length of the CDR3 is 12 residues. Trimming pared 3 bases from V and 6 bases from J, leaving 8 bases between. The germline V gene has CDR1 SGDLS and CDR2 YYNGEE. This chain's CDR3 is CASSETADTQYF. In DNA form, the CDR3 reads TGTGCCAGCAGCGAGACAGCGGATACGCAGTATTTT.

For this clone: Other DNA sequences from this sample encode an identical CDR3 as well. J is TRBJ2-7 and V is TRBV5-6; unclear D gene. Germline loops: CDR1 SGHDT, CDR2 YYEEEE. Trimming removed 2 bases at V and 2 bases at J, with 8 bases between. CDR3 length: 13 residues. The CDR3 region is CASSFGRTYEQYF. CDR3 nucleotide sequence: TGTGCCAGCAGCTTCGGACGGACCTACGAGCAGTACTTC.

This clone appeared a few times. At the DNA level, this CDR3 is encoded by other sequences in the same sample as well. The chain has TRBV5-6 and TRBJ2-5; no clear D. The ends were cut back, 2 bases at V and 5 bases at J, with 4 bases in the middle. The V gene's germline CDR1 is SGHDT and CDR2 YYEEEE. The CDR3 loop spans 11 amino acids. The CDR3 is CASSFGETQYF. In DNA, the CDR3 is TGTGCCAGCAGCTTCGGGGAGACCCAGTACTTC. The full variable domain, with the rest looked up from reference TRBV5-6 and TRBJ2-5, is DAGVTQSPTHLIKTRGQQVTLRCSPKSGHDTVSWYQQALGQGPQFIFQYYEEEERQRGNFPDRFSGHQFPNYSSELNVNALLLGDSALYLCASSFGETQYFGPGTRLLVL.

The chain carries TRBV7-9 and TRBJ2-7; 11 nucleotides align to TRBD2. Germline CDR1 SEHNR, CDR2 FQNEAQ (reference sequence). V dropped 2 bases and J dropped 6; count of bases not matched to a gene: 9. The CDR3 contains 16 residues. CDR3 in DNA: TGTGCCAGCAGCTTACCTAGTACTAGCGGGAGCCCCGAGCAGTACTTC. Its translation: CASSLPSTSGSPEQYF. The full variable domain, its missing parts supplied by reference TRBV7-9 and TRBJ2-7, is DTGVSQNPRHKITKRGQNVTFRCDPISEHNRLYWYRQTLGQGPEFLTYFQNEAQLEKSRLLSDRFSAERPKGSFSTLEIQRTEQGDSAMYLCASSLPSTSGSPEQYFGPGTRLTVT.

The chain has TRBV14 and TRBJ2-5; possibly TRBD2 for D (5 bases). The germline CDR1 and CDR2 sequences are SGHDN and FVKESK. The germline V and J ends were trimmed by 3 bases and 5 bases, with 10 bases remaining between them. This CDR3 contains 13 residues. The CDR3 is CASSQGDWETQYF. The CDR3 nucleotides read TGTGCCAGCAGCCAGGGAGACTGGGAGACCCAGTACTTC.

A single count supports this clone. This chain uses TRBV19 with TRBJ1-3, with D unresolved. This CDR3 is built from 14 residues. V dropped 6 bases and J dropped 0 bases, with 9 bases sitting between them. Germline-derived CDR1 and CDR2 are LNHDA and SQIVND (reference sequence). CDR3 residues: CASSLTRSGNTIYF. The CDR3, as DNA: TGTGCCAGTAGCCTGACTCGCTCTGGAAACACCATATATTTT.